This T cell receptor (beta chain) was found in a study of cytomegalovirus exposure and HLA in healthy donors. The PCR used 60 Vbeta and 13 Jbeta primers. Only in-frame clones appear in the TCRdb table, and some are missing; sequencing was by immunoSEQ multiplex PCR. The sample records about 130,000 clones, 75% to 85% being singletons. The sequencing sample was made of PBMCs. This TCR was sampled from a man in his thirties or forties in good health and CMV-seronegative.

CDR3 nucleotide sequence: TGTGCCAGCAGTGGTAACAGGGGGGGCACTGAAGCTTTCTTT. The encoded protein is CASSGNRGGTEAFF. The J gene is TRBJ1-1, the V gene TRBV28; 8 positions match TRBD1. The V gene end was trimmed by 5 bases and the J gene end by 4 bases; junction bases not matched to a gene: 6. This CDR3 has 14 amino acids. The germline V gene has CDR1 MDHEN and CDR2 SYDVKM.